These T cell receptor beta chains were read from a single sample in a study of beta chain features in type 1 diabetes. The method was immunoSEQ multiplex PCR; TCRdb's version includes in-frame clones alone and lacks a portion of them. The table shows 250,000 to 300,000 clones, with under 8.5% occurring only once. The sample comprised central memory CD4+ T cells from blood. The receptors derive from a woman between 18 and 29 years old in good health. The CDR3 runs from the conserved cysteine through the conserved F or W. A D gene is named only where the DNA matches it firmly. Only some rows state a clone size, as once, few, many or a class for expanded clones.

J,D,V,size,CDR3,DNA
TRBJ2-7,NA,TRBV19,few,CASSAQGSSYEQYF,TGTGCCAGTAGTGCCCAGGGCAGCTCCTACGAGCAGTACTTC
TRBJ2-3,TRBD1,TRBV5-4,few,CASSPTGSTDTQYF,TGTGCCAGCAGCCCGACAGGGAGCACAGATACGCAGTATTTT
TRBJ2-3,NA,TRBV2,NA,CAQQGYTDTQYF,TGTGCCCAACAAGGCTACACAGATACGCAGTATTTT
TRBJ1-1,NA,TRBV19,few,CASSIRLEAFF,TGTGCCAGTAGTATAAGGCTAGAAGCTTTCTTT
TRBJ1-5,NA,TRBV28,NA,CASSLSRREQPQHF,TGTGCCAGCAGTTTATCGCGCAGGGAACAGCCCCAGCATTTT
TRBJ2-4,NA,TRBV29-1,NA,CSVELVRLRDIQYF,TGCAGCGTTGAATTAGTTAGGTTGAGGGACATTCAGTACTTC
TRBJ2-5,TRBD1,TRBV11-3,few,CASSQPGQGGETQYF,TGTGCCAGCAGCCAGCCGGGACAGGGGGGAGAGACCCAGTACTTC
TRBJ2-3,NA,TRBV21-1,NA,CASSKGRDKEDTQYF,TGTGCCAGCAGCAAAGGCCGGGATAAGGAAGATACGCAGTATTTT
TRBJ2-2,NA,TRBV7-6,once,CASSLIHNTGELFF,TGTGCCAGCAGCTTGATACACAACACCGGGGAGCTGTTTTTT
TRBJ2-3,NA,TRBV7-9,NA,CASSLFNSVGDTQYF,TGTGCCAGCAGCTTATTTAACTCCGTAGGAGATACGCAGTATTTT
TRBJ1-2,TRBD1,TRBV28,NA,CASSSDRADTSNYGYTF,TGTGCCAGCAGTTCGGACAGGGCAGACACCTCTAACTATGGCTACACCTTC
TRBJ2-3,NA,TRBV18,NA,CASSESTDTQYF,TGTGCCAGCTCGGAGAGCACAGATACGCAGTATTTT
TRBJ1-2,TRBD1,TRBV7-2,NA,CASSNRDRDGYTF,TGTGCCAGCAGCAACCGGGACAGAGACGGCTACACCTTC
TRBJ1-4,NA,TRBV4-3,many,CASSYSGNPATNEKLFF,TGCGCCAGCAGTTATTCCGGGAACCCCGCAACTAATGAAAAACTGTTTTTT
TRBJ2-2,TRBD2,TRBV4-1,many,CASASGRALTGELFF,TGCGCCAGCGCGAGCGGGAGGGCCCTGACCGGGGAGCTGTTTTTT
TRBJ2-7,TRBD1,TRBV6-5,NA,CASSDGTVREQYF,TGTGCCAGCAGTGACGGGACAGTCCGCGAGCAGTACTTC
TRBJ1-1,NA,TRBV7-3,NA,CASSVTGNTEAFF,TGTGCCAGCAGCGTTACAGGGAACACTGAAGCTTTCTTT
TRBJ1-6,NA,TRBV6-1,NA,CASSEVLGGSNSPLHF,TGTGCCAGCAGTGAAGTCCTGGGGGGGTCGAATTCACCCCTCCACTTT
TRBJ2-7,NA,TRBV4-3,NA,CASSQGFRFSYEQYF,TGCGCCAGCAGCCAAGGTTTCAGGTTCTCCTACGAGCAGTACTTC
TRBJ1-1,NA,TRBV18,NA,CASSPGRNTEAFF,TGTGCCAGCTCACCCGGCAGAAACACTGAAGCTTTCTTT
TRBJ2-5,NA,TRBV7-2,NA,CASGRYRVETQYF,TGTGCCAGCGGACGCTACAGGGTTGAGACCCAGTACTTC
TRBJ1-1,TRBD1,TRBV7-9,NA,CASSLPTDRVRNEAFF,TGTGCCAGCAGCCTCCCCACGGACAGGGTGCGGAATGAAGCTTTCTTT
TRBJ1-6,NA,TRBV5-5,NA,CASSPTRQTNSPLHF,TGTGCCAGCAGCCCTACTAGACAGACCAATTCACCCCTCCACTTT
TRBJ2-1,NA,TRBV28,few,CASSSAQRGGGQFF,TGTGCCAGCAGTTCCGCCCAAAGGGGGGGCGGGCAGTTCTTC
TRBJ2-1,NA,TRBV7-3,few,CASSGTGFEQFF,TGTGCCAGCAGCGGAACAGGATTTGAGCAGTTCTTC
TRBJ1-5,NA,TRBV4-1,few,CASSPRPGLIDQPQHF,TGCGCCAGCAGCCCCCGGCCAGGGTTAATAGATCAGCCCCAGCATTTT
TRBJ1-6,NA,TRBV13,NA,CASRPTGVHLRSSYNSPLHF,TGTGCCAGCAGACCGACAGGCGTTCACCTTAGGAGCTCCTATAATTCACCCCTCCACTTT
TRBJ2-2,NA,TRBV7-2,many,CASKSPGAANTGELFF,TGTGCCAGCAAGTCCCCGGGAGCTGCGAACACCGGGGAGCTGTTTTTT
TRBJ2-3,NA,TRBV19,NA,CASTNTWTSTDTQYF,TGTGCCAGTACTAATACCTGGACCAGCACAGATACGCAGTATTTT
TRBJ2-2,NA,TRBV11-2,NA,CASSGHNTGELFF,TGTGCCAGCAGCGGACACAACACCGGGGAGCTGTTTTTT
TRBJ2-7,TRBD1,TRBV7-2,NA,CASSSTTGDPQYF,TGTGCCAGCAGCTCCACGACAGGGGACCCCCAATACTTC
TRBJ2-5,TRBD2,TRBV6-6,few,CASSRSGGRETQYF,TGTGCCAGCAGTCGGAGCGGGGGAAGAGAGACCCAGTACTTC
TRBJ2-7,NA,TRBV21-1,once,CASSKVPPSYEQYF,TGTGCCAGCAGCAAAGTCCCTCCCAGCTACGAGCAGTACTTC
TRBJ2-5,NA,TRBV11-2,NA,CASSLDLDSETQYF,TGTGCCAGCAGCTTAGATCTAGACTCAGAGACCCAGTACTTC
TRBJ2-1,NA,TRBV11-2,few,CASSLVAGLNEQFF,TGTGCCAGCAGCTTAGTGGCGGGCCTCAATGAGCAGTTCTTC